This T cell receptor (beta chain) was recorded in a study of siplizumab effects on memory and regulatory T cells. Study at large: Each responder-stimulator pair had a siplizumab around 0.92 ug/mL reaction and a drug-free control.

An approximately 6-day coculture at 37°C was performed with the mixed lymphocyte reaction cells. Study results and caveats: There were only a minor fraction of alloreactive clones that mapped to unstimulated subsets.

This clone came up many times. Antigen: not known. Profiling relied on immunoSEQ multiplex PCR, and the TCRdb table lists in-frame clones only, not all of them. The repertoire holds 20,000 or so clones, with 44% as singletons. This CDR3 region has 17 residues. V lost 0 bases and J 2 bases, leaving 19 bases between the germline ends. The germline V gene has CDR1 GTSNPN and CDR2 SVGIG (reference sequence). This sequence originates from a human donor in good health; the cells came from an allogeneic mixed lymphocyte reaction. Some clones in this sample may be carry-over from other donors' samples. The sequenced sample consisted of CFSE-low (dividing) CD4+ T cells sorted from an allogeneic mixed lymphocyte reaction. The chain carries TRBV30 and TRBJ1-1; D perhaps matches TRBD1 (5 bases). CDR3 residues: CAWSVLISWGGNTEAFF. CDR3 DNA: TGTGCCTGGAGTGTACTCATTTCGTGGGGGGGTAACACTGAAGCTTTCTTT. Looking up the rest from reference TRBV30 and TRBJ1-1 gives the full variable domain: SQTIHQWPATLVQPVGSPLSLECTVEGTSNPNLYWYRQAAGRGLQLLFYSVGIGQISSEVPQNLSASRPQDRQFILSSKKLLLSDSGFYLCAWSVLISWGGNTEAFFGQGTRLTVV.